The 6 T cell receptor beta chains below all came from one sample that was sequenced in a study of T cell responses to AZD1222 COVID-19 vaccine. Sequencing was performed with immunoSEQ multiplex PCR; in TCRdb, only in-frame clones are kept and a portion is missing. This table holds roughly 140,000 clones, approximately 90% found once. The sample in question was peripheral blood, obtained on day 0 of AZD1222 vaccination. The receptors derive from an adult in good health.

This clone was seen a single time. This sequence joins TRBV19 and TRBJ2-5, with a tentative D call TRBD1 (6 bases). Per the germline V gene, CDR1 is LNHDA and CDR2 is SQIVND (reference sequence). The V end lost 7 bases, the J end lost 5 bases, and 17 bases lay between the germline ends. This CDR3 region has 14 residues. The CDR3 here is CASKRAGAGETQYF. CDR3 in DNA: TGTGCCAGTAAAAGGGCAGGGGCCGGGGAGACCCAGTACTTC.

The chain combines TRBV6-5 with TRBJ1-1; TRBD1 matches at 7 bases. This CDR3 is built from 12 residues. Trimming at V came to 6 bases and at J to 6 bases, leaving 4 bases not matched to a gene. Looked up from germline, CDR1 is MNHEY and CDR2 is SVGAGI. The CDR3 DNA reads TGTGCCAGCAGCGACAGGGCGGCTGAAGCTTTCTTT. Amino acid sequence: CASSDRAAEAFF.

V gene TRBV6-2 or TRBV6-3 combines with J gene TRBJ2-3, with 12 positions matching TRBD2. This CDR3 region has 18 residues. Unmatched junction bases numbered 10, after V lost 5 bases and J lost 1 base. From germline, CDR1 is MNHEY and CDR2 SVGEGT. CDR3 sequence (DNA): TGTGCCAGCAGTAAGACTAGCGGGGGCTTCAGACGCACAGATACGCAGTATTTT. Protein: CASSKTSGGFRRTDTQYF.

The rearrangement links TRBV5-1 to TRBJ1-1; possible D gene TRBD1, 6 bases. The ends were cut back, 3 bases at V and 6 bases at J, with 12 bases in the middle. Germline loops: CDR1 SGHRS, CDR2 YFSETQ. This CDR3 comprises 13 residues. CDR3 in DNA: TGCGCCAGCAGCTCTCCAGGGGCGCCTGAAGCTTTCTTT. Translating gives CASSSPGAPEAFF.

On this clone itself: Other DNA sequences in this specimen translate into the identical CDR3. The gene calls are TRBV18 and TRBJ1-5; TRBD1 is a possible D gene (6 bases). Germline CDR1 and CDR2: KGHSH and LQKENI. The CDR3 loop spans 14 amino acids. Trimming pared 6 bases from V and 3 bases from J, leaving 12 bases between. The CDR3 DNA sequence: TGTGCCAGCTCCCCGGACAGTTCCAATCAGCCCCAGCATTTT. Encoded protein: CASSPDSSNQPQHF. Full variable domain (remainder filled in from reference TRBV18 and TRBJ1-5): NAGVMQNPRHLVRRRGQEARLRCSPMKGHSHVYWYRQLPEEGLKFMVYLQKENIIDESGMPKERFSAEFPKEGPSILRIQQVVRGDSAAYFCASSPDSSNQPQHFGDGTRLSIL.

CDR3 in amino acids: CASSLSPYQPQHF. The CDR3 region has the DNA TGTGCCAGCAGTCTCTCTCCCTATCAGCCCCAGCATTTT. The chain uses TRBV6-5 and TRBJ1-5; D is ambiguous. The germline V gene has CDR1 MNHEY and CDR2 SVGAGI. CDR3 size: 13 residues. The ends were cut back, 5 bases at V and 5 bases at J, with 10 bases in the middle.